The source of this TCR beta chain is a study of PD-1 blockade in mismatch repair-deficient tumors. Here immunoSEQ multiplex PCR was the method, and the copy in TCRdb shows in-frame clones only, minus some. The sample holds about 10,000 clones, 86% seen once. Germline V lookup: CDR1 WSHSY, CDR2 SAAADI. V was cut by 5 bases and J by 3 bases, with 7 bases left in between. The CDR3 runs to 12 residues. Time point denoted: approximately ten-day in vitro stimulation with candidate neoantigen peptide 2. This clone appeared a few times. The antigen is not known. The chain couples TRBV10-2 to TRBJ1-1, with a weak D call TRBD1 (5 bases). The material was cells cultured in vitro, obtained from a patient treated with pembrolizumab. The sequence was obtained from an adult with mismatch repair-deficient cancer. CDR3 residues: CASSQGHTEAFF. Written as DNA, the CDR3 is TGCGCCAGCAGTCAGGGACACACTGAAGCTTTCTTT.